These 23 T cell receptor beta chains were sequenced from one sample in a study of blood T cell repertoires in COVID-19. Only in-frame clones appear in the TCRdb table, and some are missing; sequencing was by immunoSEQ multiplex PCR. The sample carries fewer than 250,000 clones, just under 85% recorded once. The sequencing input was peripheral blood. The receptors derive from a man in his fifties with acute or convalescent COVID-19.

This chain links TRBV21-1 with TRBJ2-1; the table gives TRBD1 as D, unverified against the DNA. TRBV21-1 is reported as a pseudogene. CDR3 size: 14 residues. For the CDR3, the DNA is TGTGCCAGCAGCAGGCAGGGGGCGTCCAATGAGCAGTTCTTC. Translation: CASSRQGASNEQFF.

The chain links TRBV4-1 to TRBJ1-5; possibly TRBD1 for D (5 bases). Germline V lookup: CDR1 MGHRA, CDR2 YSYEKL. V dropped 2 bases and J dropped 0 bases, with 8 bases sitting between them. The CDR3 covers 15 residues. Here the CDR3 reads CASSQKGNSNQPQHF. CDR3 bases: TGCGCCAGCAGCCAAAAGGGGAATAGCAATCAGCCCCAGCATTTT.

The CDR3 DNA reads TGTGCCAGCAGCCCAGAGGGGAACACCGGGGAGCTGTTTTTT. As protein: CASSPEGNTGELFF. The gene calls are TRBV11-3 and TRBJ2-2; maybe TRBD2 (5 bases). CDR3 length equals 14 residues. Germline V CDR1 and CDR2: SGHNT, YENEEA. Trimming pared 5 bases from V and 1 base from J, leaving 8 bases between.

This chain joins TRBV10-3 and TRBJ1-6; D is undetermined. V was pared by 5 bases and J by 2 bases, with 16 bases between. This CDR3 region has 17 residues. Looked up from germline, CDR1 is ENHRY and CDR2 is SYGVKD. The CDR3 protein is CAISPHSSVTYNSPLHF. The CDR3 coding sequence is TGTGCCATCAGTCCGCACAGCTCGGTGACCTATAATTCACCCCTCCACTTT.

The chain joins TRBV6-5 to TRBJ2-5, with TRBD2 as a possible D gene (6 bases). Per the germline V gene, CDR1 is MNHEY and CDR2 is SVGAGI. V was cut by 6 bases and J by 1 base, with 15 bases left in between. The CDR3 sequence is 15 residues long. CDR3 loop: CASRSPPAGQETQYF. The CDR3 bases are TGTGCCAGCAGGAGCCCCCCAGCGGGCCAAGAGACCCAGTACTTC.

V is TRBV6-1 and J is TRBJ1-2, with D maybe TRBD1 (5 bases). The germline V and J ends were trimmed by 6 bases and 3 bases, with 11 bases remaining between them. Per germline, CDR1 MNHNS and CDR2 SASEGT. The CDR3 has 13 residues. This CDR3 is CASSGTKDYGYTF. The CDR3 DNA follows: TGTGCCAGCAGCGGGACTAAGGACTATGGCTACACCTTC.

This chain's CDR3 is CASSLGTGTRLEKLFF. The CDR3 coding sequence is TGTGCCAGCAGCTTAGGAACCGGGACACGGCTTGAAAAACTGTTTTTT. This sequence joins TRBV11-2 and TRBJ1-4; D is possibly TRBD1 (6 bases). CDR1 and CDR2 from the germline V gene are SGHAT and FQNNGV. V gave up 1 base and J gave up 7 bases, with 16 bases separating them. There are 16 residues in the CDR3.

This chain joins TRBV4-1 and TRBJ1-1, with 12 bases lining up with TRBD1. CDR1 MGHRA and CDR2 YSYEKL come from the germline V gene. With 3 bases clipped from V and 7 bases from J, the junction kept 12 bases outside the gene matches. The CDR3 runs to 17 residues. This CDR3 reads CASSHPGQGAGGGEAFF. The CDR3 DNA is TGCGCCAGCAGCCATCCGGGACAGGGGGCGGGTGGAGGTGAAGCTTTCTTT.

This clone is a singleton in its sample. This sequence joins TRBV19 and TRBJ1-5; 9 nucleotides line up with TRBD1. Germline loops: CDR1 LNHDA, CDR2 SQIVND (reference sequence). The V segment lost 4 bases and the J segment 6 bases; nucleotides outside the gene matches: 4. The CDR3 covers 14 residues. The DNA for the CDR3 is TGTGCCAGTAGTAAGGGACAGGGTCCTCAGCCCCAGCATTTT. This gives the protein CASSKGQGPQPQHF. Supplemented by reference TRBV19 and TRBJ1-5, the full variable domain reads DGGITQSPKYLFRKEGQNVTLSCEQNLNHDAMYWYRQDPGQGLRLIYYSQIVNDFQKGDIAEGYSVSREKKESFPLTVTSAQKNPTAFYLCASSKGQGPQPQHFGDGTRLSIL.

The V and J genes are TRBV6-2 or TRBV6-3 and TRBJ1-1, with a weak D call TRBD1 (6 bases). Germline V gives CDR1 MNHEY, CDR2 SVGEGT. The CDR3 spans 15 residues. Trimming cost V 5 bases and J 7 bases, with 20 bases left between them. The CDR3: CASSRISQGYSEAFF. The CDR3 DNA follows: TGTGCCAGCAGTCGAATCAGTCAGGGGTATAGTGAAGCTTTCTTT.

The chain is built from TRBV9 and TRBJ2-3; 9 bases align to TRBD2. With V trimmed by 2 bases and J by 3 bases, 4 bases remained unmatched. Germline V gives CDR1 SGDLS, CDR2 YYNGEE. The CDR3 contains 15 residues. The DNA of the CDR3 is TGTGCCAGCAGCGTTGGACTAGCGTGGACAGATACGCAGTATTTT. It translates to CASSVGLAWTDTQYF.

This rearrangement joins TRBV10-3 to TRBJ1-1; 7 bases are shared with TRBD1. Per the germline V gene, CDR1 is ENHRY and CDR2 is SYGVKD. The CDR3 extends over 13 amino acids. Trimming cost V 0 bases and J 8 bases; bases outside gene matches: 3. The CDR3 reads CAISESWDREAFF. Written as DNA, the CDR3 is TGTGCCATCAGTGAGTCTTGGGACAGAGAAGCTTTCTTT.

The chain links TRBV7-2 to TRBJ1-2; no clear D. This CDR3 is built from 14 residues. CDR1 SGHTA and CDR2 FQGNSA come from the germline V gene. Between the trimmed V and J ends, which lost 4 bases and 4 bases, there was a span of 13 bases. The DNA for the CDR3 is TGTGCCAGCAGCTCTTCCGGGTCGGGCTATGGCTACACCTTC. Protein: CASSSSGSGYGYTF. The complete variable domain, with remaining parts taken from reference TRBV7-2 and TRBJ1-2, reads GAGVSQSPSNKVTEKGKDVELRCDPISGHTALYWYRQSLGQGLEFLIYFQGNSAPDKSGLPSDRFSAERTGGSVSTLTIQRTQQEDSAVYLCASSSSGSGYGYTFGSGTRLTVV.

The V call is TRBV3-1 (or the pseudogene TRBV3-2), the J call TRBJ1-5; possibly TRBD1 for D (6 bases). V lost 0 bases and J 7 bases, leaving 19 bases between the germline ends. This CDR3 contains 17 residues. Germline V CDR1 and CDR2: LGHDT, YNNKEL (reference sequence). This chain's CDR3 is CASSQDSIGAGDQPQHF. Here the CDR3 DNA reads TGTGCCAGCAGCCAAGATAGTATAGGTGCAGGGGACCAGCCCCAGCATTTT.

A remark on this clone: The same CDR3 also results from other DNA sequences found in this sample. The rearrangement joins TRBV6-5 to TRBJ2-7, with a weak D call TRBD2 (7 bases). This CDR3 spans 14 amino acids. Between the trimmed V and J ends, which lost 0 bases and 3 bases, there was a span of 9 bases. The germline CDR1 and CDR2 sequences are MNHEY and SVGAGI. CDR3 in amino acids: CASSYSGGLYEQYF. CDR3 nucleotide sequence: TGTGCCAGCAGTTACTCGGGGGGGCTCTACGAGCAGTACTTC.

The rearrangement links TRBV18 to TRBJ1-4; TRBD1 is a possible D gene (6 bases). CDR1 and CDR2 from the germline V gene are KGHSH and LQKENI. Trimming removed 1 base from V and 7 bases from J, with 22 bases in between. The CDR3 runs 18 residues. In DNA, the CDR3 is TGTGCCAGCTCACCACTGACAGGTGGGGCCGGGGGGCGTGAAAAACTGTTTTTT. It specifies CASSPLTGGAGGREKLFF. Supplemented by reference TRBV18 and TRBJ1-4, the full variable domain reads NAGVMQNPRHLVRRRGQEARLRCSPMKGHSHVYWYRQLPEEGLKFMVYLQKENIIDESGMPKERFSAEFPKEGPSILRIQQVVRGDSAAYFCASSPLTGGAGGREKLFFGSGTQLSVL.

J is TRBJ1-1 and V is TRBV6-5; tentatively, D is TRBD1 (5 bases). The CDR3 has 15 amino acids. V was cut by 4 bases and J by 5 bases, with 17 bases left in between. Germline-derived CDR1 and CDR2 are MNHEY and SVGAGI. In DNA form, the CDR3 reads TGTGCCAGCAGTTCCGCCGGGACGGGGGGAACTGAAGCTTTCTTT. This translates into CASSSAGTGGTEAFF.

The chain is built from TRBV5-1 and TRBJ2-7; D perhaps matches TRBD2 (6 bases). Per germline, CDR1 SGHRS and CDR2 YFSETQ. The V end lost 0 bases, the J end lost 2 bases, and 12 bases lay between the germline ends. The CDR3 is made up of 15 amino acids. The CDR3 DNA follows: TGCGCCAGCAGCTTGGAGGCTAGCGACACCTACGAGCAGTACTTC. It yields the protein CASSLEASDTYEQYF.

The chain combines TRBV4-1 with TRBJ2-4; D possibly corresponds to TRBD2 (5 bases). The V gene lost 2 bases and the J gene lost 0 bases, with 20 bases spanning the gap. The CDR3 totals 19 residues. The germline V gene encodes CDR1 MGHRA and CDR2 YSYEKL. CDR3 nucleotides: TGCGCCAGCAGCCAAAAAGCGCACGGACTGGAAATAGCCAAAAACATTCAGTACTTC. It yields the protein CASSQKAHGLEIAKNIQYF.

The gene calls are TRBV11-3 and TRBJ2-1; a possible D gene is TRBD2 (6 bases). Germline-derived CDR1 and CDR2 are SGHNT and YENEEA. The CDR3 is made up of 19 amino acids. Trimming took off 5 bases at V and 4 bases at J, with 27 bases between the two ends. CDR3 in amino acids: CASSHPRGSGPLGYNEQFF. The CDR3 DNA reads as TGTGCCAGCAGCCACCCCCGTGGTAGCGGACCCCTGGGGTACAATGAGCAGTTCTTC.

This clone was observed a handful of times. This rearrangement joins TRBV14 to TRBJ2-7, with 11 bases lining up with TRBD1. Trimming took 4 bases from V and 7 from J; bases not matched to a gene: 9. The CDR3 runs 15 residues. The germline CDR1 and CDR2 sequences are SGHDN and FVKESK. CDR3 loop: CASSRRGQGVGEQYF. Here the CDR3 DNA reads TGTGCCAGCAGCCGCAGGGGACAGGGGGTTGGGGAGCAGTACTTC.

This chain links TRBV18 with TRBJ2-4; D possibly corresponds to TRBD2 (6 bases). In germline, CDR1 is KGHSH, CDR2 LQKENI. Trimming took off 2 bases at V and 5 bases at J, with 16 bases between the two ends. The CDR3 loop spans 16 amino acids. CDR3 sequence reads: CASSPTPPGLQNIQYF. The DNA for the CDR3 is TGTGCCAGCTCACCAACTCCCCCGGGACTCCAAAACATTCAGTACTTC.

This chain connects TRBV4-1 to TRBJ2-5; 7 bases line up with TRBD1. The V gene end was trimmed by 4 bases and the J gene end by 1 base; junction bases not matched to a gene: 3. Per germline, CDR1 MGHRA and CDR2 YSYEKL. The CDR3 is 14 amino acids. CDR3 nucleotide sequence: TGCGCCAGCAGCCTACAGGGGACCCAAGAGACCCAGTACTTC. Protein sequence: CASSLQGTQETQYF.